This entry is about one T cell receptor beta chain. The data were obtained in a study of blood T cell repertoires in COVID-19. Across the study: Both acute and convalescent COVID-19 samples were obtained from the United States, Italy and Spain. T cells, B-cell-depleted T cells, or PBMCs provided the cDNA or gDNA that served as material.

Trimming removed 2 bases from V and 3 bases from J; junction bases left unmatched: 1. CDR1 and CDR2 (germline): KGHDR, SFDVKD. The CDR3 contains 14 residues. In the authors' workflow: Researchers report that nucleated cell counts were estimated from reference gene primer amplification. The repertoire was sequenced with immunoSEQ multiplex PCR; TCRdb's copy has only in-frame clones and lacks some. The DNA gave D and trimming, while V, J and clone size come from that table. The repertoire has under 170,000 clones, approximately 90% of them found once; the top ten carry about 4.2%. The chain links TRBV24-1 to TRBJ1-2; 8 nucleotides match TRBD1. This sequence originates from a woman aged 60-75 years with active or convalescent COVID-19. Source material: peripheral blood. The CDR3 DNA is TGTGCCACCAGTGATTCGGACAGGGACTATGGCTACACCTTC. It specifies CATSDSDRDYGYTF.